This T cell receptor beta chain is drawn from a study of T cell responses to AZD1222 COVID-19 vaccine. V lost 8 bases, J lost 9 bases, and 20 bases lay in between. This CDR3 contains 15 residues. Germline assignment: CDR1 SNHLY and CDR2 FYNNEI. Clones were sequenced by immunoSEQ multiplex PCR, and TCRdb holds only the in-frame ones, with some missing. Of around 120,000 clones listed, about 85% are singletons. Sample: peripheral blood, taken on day 0 of AZD1222 vaccination. This chain connects TRBV2 to TRBJ1-6; D not certain. The sequence derives from an adult in good health. This chain's CDR3 is CASGQALSEGSPLHF. In DNA, the CDR3 is TGTGCCAGCGGGCAAGCCTTGTCGGAAGGTTCACCCCTCCACTTT.